These 30 T cell receptor beta chains were all obtained from the same sample, sequenced in a study of sequential checkpoint blockade in melanoma. Treatment defined: randomized to nivolumab then ipilimumab (arm A) or the reverse (arm B). Sequenced by immunoSEQ multiplex PCR; TCRdb stores in-frame clones only, minus some. The sample contains about 19,000 clones, 80% to 90% of which appear only once. The sample consisted of CD8+ T cells sorted from blood (inferred from file names), taken from a patient given nivolumab and ipilimumab in sequence. These receptor sequences come from a human donor with melanoma.

The chain links TRBV5-4 to TRBJ2-5, with TRBD2 matching 9 bases. The end of the DNA aligns better with TRBJ2-7, so the J call may be wrong. Germline V gives CDR1 SGHNT, CDR2 YYREEE (reference sequence). The CDR3 runs 14 residues. The CDR3 region is CASNQRGVPYEQYF. The CDR3, as DNA: TGTGCCAGCAACCAGCGGGGGGTCCCCTACGAGCAGTACTTC.

J is TRBJ2-7 and V is TRBV13; 7 bases fit TRBD1. This CDR3 region has 18 residues. Trimming cost V 5 bases and J 2 bases; bases outside gene matches: 18. Germline CDR1 reads PRHDT; CDR2 reads FYEKMQ (reference sequence). The CDR3: CASSPGDRDPLPPYEQYF. The CDR3 coding sequence is TGTGCCAGCAGCCCGGGCGACAGGGACCCCCTCCCCCCCTACGAGCAGTACTTC.

The chain couples TRBV29-1 to TRBJ2-7; TRBD1 is a possible D gene (7 bases). V was clipped by 6 bases and J by 2 bases, with 14 bases between them. The CDR3 is 13 amino acids. The germline CDR1 and CDR2 sequences are SQVTM and ANQGSEA. CDR3 sequence reads: CSVGGQSAYEQYF. The DNA for the CDR3 is TGCAGCGTCGGGGGACAGTCGGCCTACGAGCAGTACTTC.

V usage is TRBV6-5 and J usage is TRBJ1-2, with 8 nucleotides matching TRBD1. Germline assignment: CDR1 MNHEY and CDR2 SVGAGI. V lost 5 bases, J lost 4 bases, and 9 bases stayed unmatched. CDR3 length equals 15 residues. The CDR3 coding sequence is TGTGCCAGCAGTCCCACCCAGGGGGCGCGCTATGGCTACACCTTC. Translated: CASSPTQGARYGYTF.

V and J are TRBV15 and TRBJ1-5; 7 nucleotides match TRBD1. The CDR3 is 17 residues long. The germline CDR1 and CDR2 sequences are LNHNV and YYDKDF (reference sequence). V shed 0 bases and J 8 bases; nucleotides not matched to a gene: 13. In DNA, the CDR3 is TGTGCCACCAGCAGAGACTCCAGGGGGACTGAGATCAAGCCCCAGCATTTT. Amino acids: CATSRDSRGTEIKPQHF.

The chain couples TRBV28 to TRBJ2-7; 10 nucleotides line up with TRBD2. J gave up 3 bases and V 3 bases, and 8 bases lay outside the gene matches. Per the germline V gene, CDR1 is MDHEN and CDR2 is SYDVKM. This CDR3 is built from 16 residues. CDR3 DNA: TGTGCCAGCAGTTTCGGAGTAGCGGGAGGATTCTACGAGCAGTACTTC. Protein sequence: CASSFGVAGGFYEQYF. Looking up the rest from reference TRBV28 and TRBJ2-7 gives the full variable domain: DVKVTQSSRYLVKRTGEKVFLECVQDMDHENMFWYRQDPGLGLRLIYFSYDVKMKEKGDIPEGYSVSREKKERFSLILESASTNQTSMYLCASSFGVAGGFYEQYFGPGTRLTVT.

The chain carries TRBV27 and TRBJ2-3, with D possibly matching TRBD2 (5 bases). The CDR3 has 15 residues. V was cut by 1 base and J by 3 bases, with 11 bases left in between. In germline, CDR1 is MNHEY, CDR2 SMNVEV (reference sequence). DNA for the CDR3: TGTGCCAGCAGTTTATGGGGTAGCGCGACAGATACGCAGTATTTT. It specifies CASSLWGSATDTQYF.

Of note for this clone: One end of the junction fails to match germline, which may point to a read error. J is TRBJ2-3 and V is TRBV27, with TRBD2 identical over 8 bases. Per the germline V gene, CDR1 is MNHEY and CDR2 is SMNVEV (reference sequence). The CDR3 spans 16 residues. The CDR3 spells CASRLSLSGATDTQYF. In DNA form, the CDR3 reads TGTGCCAGCAGATTATCCCTTAGCGGGGCCACAGATACGCAGTATTTT.

The chain couples TRBV10-1 to TRBJ1-1; 7 bases are a match to TRBD1. The germline CDR1 and CDR2 sequences are WNHNN and SYGVQD (reference sequence). V lost 5 bases, J lost 4 bases, and 16 bases stayed unmatched. The CDR3 has 17 amino acids. In nucleotides, the CDR3 is TGCGCCAGCAGTTTTACCGTTCCGGGACAGATGAGCACTGAAGCTTTCTTT. It yields the protein CASSFTVPGQMSTEAFF.

This rearrangement joins TRBV6-4 to TRBJ2-1, with 8 bases that match TRBD2. This CDR3 spans 15 amino acids. The trim removed 2 bases at V and 6 bases at J, leaving 6 bases unmatched. Germline CDR1 MRHNA, CDR2 SNTAGT. The CDR3 region has the DNA TGTGCCAGCAGTGACGTTGCTAGCGGGTTCAATGAGCAGTTCTTC. Translation gives CASSDVASGFNEQFF.

The chain recombines TRBV29-1 with TRBJ1-2; D gene uncertain. Germline assignment: CDR1 SQVTM and CDR2 ANQGSEA. Trimming took 3 bases from V and 7 from J, leaving 12 bases between them. CDR3 length equals 12 residues. The CDR3 region has the DNA TGCAGCGTTGAGCCCGGGGAGCGTGGCTACACCTTC. This encodes CSVEPGERGYTF.

This chain links TRBV5-6 with TRBJ1-2; D is perhaps TRBD1 (5 bases). The germline V and J ends were trimmed by 7 bases and 4 bases, with 17 bases remaining between them. Per germline, CDR1 SGHDT and CDR2 YYEEEE. The CDR3 covers 14 residues. CDR3 region: CASSTQGSLYGYTF. In DNA, the CDR3 is TGTGCCAGCTCAACGCAGGGATCCCTCTATGGCTACACCTTC.

The chain employs TRBV13 and TRBJ1-2, with 9 nucleotides matching TRBD1. This CDR3 is built from 14 residues. V shed 5 bases and J 7 bases; nucleotides not matched to a gene: 8. CDR1 is PRHDT, CDR2 FYEKMQ, per germline (reference sequence). CDR3 nucleotide sequence: TGTGCCAGCAGCCAAAAGACAGGGGGTTTTGGCTACACCTTC. Its translation is CASSQKTGGFGYTF.

This clone was observed once. The chain employs TRBV9 and TRBJ2-7; 10 positions match TRBD1. Germline V CDR1 and CDR2: SGDLS, YYNGEE. The junction had 5 bases not matched to a gene; V was cut back by 4 bases and J by 1 base. The CDR3 is 15 amino acids. The CDR3 DNA reads as TGTGCCAGCAGCTTCGGGACAGGGGTTTCCTACGAGCAGTACTTC. Its protein is CASSFGTGVSYEQYF.

This chain uses TRBV2 with TRBJ1-5; tentative D call: TRBD1 (5 bases). Per the germline V gene, CDR1 is SNHLY and CDR2 is FYNNEI. The CDR3 is 14 residues long. Deletions cut 5 bases from V and 4 bases from J, with 12 bases between. CDR3 region: CASSSRQINQPQHF. Here the CDR3 DNA reads TGTGCCAGCAGTTCCCGACAGATTAATCAGCCCCAGCATTTT.

The chain combines TRBV25-1 with TRBJ1-4; 7 bases map to TRBD1. After removal of 8 bases from V and 0 bases from J, the junction contained 6 bases not matched to a gene. Germline values: CDR1 MGHDK, CDR2 SYGVNS. The CDR3 has 15 residues. The CDR3 nucleotides read TGTGCCAGCCGACAGGGTTTCTCAACTAATGAAAAACTGTTTTTT. It codes for CASRQGFSTNEKLFF.

This clone came up once. The rearrangement uses TRBV10-3 and TRBJ1-2, with 10 bases matching TRBD1. This CDR3 comprises 16 residues. In germline, CDR1 is ENHRY, CDR2 SYGVKD. The V and J ends lost 0 bases and 4 bases, in that order; junction bases with no gene match: 5. The DNA of the CDR3 is TGTGCCATCAGTGAGTCTAAGACAGGGGGCAGCTATGGCTACACCTTC. Amino acid sequence: CAISESKTGGSYGYTF.

In regard to this clone: Other DNA sequences in this sample translate to the same CDR3. The rearrangement links TRBV6-1 to TRBJ2-7; TRBD1 matches 7 bases. This CDR3 region has 15 residues. After removal of 2 bases from V and 2 bases from J, the junction contained 6 bases not matched to a gene. Germline V gene data show CDR1 as MNHNS and CDR2 as SASEGT. The CDR3 here is CASSELGDRPYEQYF. CDR3 sequence (DNA): TGTGCCAGCAGTGAACTTGGGGACAGACCCTACGAGCAGTACTTC.

This chain uses TRBV28 with TRBJ1-5, with TRBD1 as a possible D gene (5 bases). This CDR3 spans 14 amino acids. The ends were cut back, 5 bases at V and 5 bases at J, with 13 bases in the middle. The germline gives CDR1 MDHEN, CDR2 SYDVKM. CDR3 sequence reads: CASSEQVRHQPQHF. The CDR3 coding sequence is TGTGCCAGCAGTGAACAGGTTCGCCATCAGCCCCAGCATTTT.

This clone appeared once. The rearrangement links TRBV5-6 to TRBJ2-5, with 9 bases matching TRBD2. TRBJ2-7 explains the end of the DNA better; the J call may be wrong. The CDR3 length is 15 residues. Germline CDR1 and CDR2: SGHDT and YYEEEE. The CDR3 spells CASSFETSGTYEQYF. The DNA for the CDR3 is TGTGCCAGCAGCTTCGAGACTAGCGGAACCTACGAGCAGTACTTC.

The genes are TRBV27 and TRBJ2-7, with D perhaps matching TRBD1 (6 bases). Germline assignment: CDR1 MNHEY and CDR2 SMNVEV (reference sequence). The CDR3 loop spans 14 amino acids. Trimming shortened V by 8 bases and J by 0 bases, and 14 bases separated the two germline ends. DNA of the CDR3: TGTGCCAGCGCGTGGGACATGAGCTCCTACGAGCAGTACTTC. The encoded protein is CASAWDMSSYEQYF.

This CDR3 reads CASSKGGGSSASF. CDR3 in DNA: TGTGCCAGCAGCAAAGGGGGAGGGTCATCCGCGTCTTTC. This chain joins TRBV21-1 and TRBJ1-2. TRBV21-1 is a pseudogene segment. The CDR3 sequence is 13 residues long.

The gene calls are TRBV7-9 and TRBJ1-5; possibly TRBD1 for D (5 bases). V dropped 5 bases and J dropped 1 base, with 12 bases sitting between them. The germline V gene encodes CDR1 SEHNR and CDR2 FQNEAQ (reference sequence). This CDR3 contains 15 residues. The CDR3 DNA reads as TGTGCCAGCAGCCCGAGCGGGGGAAGCAATCAGCCCCAGCATTTT. It encodes CASSPSGGSNQPQHF.

CDR3: CASSLETGGTEAFF. The CDR3 DNA reads TGTGCCAGCAGCTTAGAGACAGGGGGAACTGAAGCTTTCTTT. The V gene is TRBV7-6, the J gene TRBJ1-1; 9 positions agree with TRBD1. Germline V CDR1 and CDR2: SGHVS, FNYEAQ. The V gene end was trimmed by 1 base and the J gene end by 5 bases; junction bases not matched to a gene: 2. There are 14 residues in the CDR3.

The chain recombines TRBV27 with TRBJ2-7, with a weak D call TRBD2 (6 bases). The length of the CDR3 is 14 residues. Per germline, CDR1 MNHEY and CDR2 SMNVEV (reference sequence). Trimming shortened V by 3 bases and J by 7 bases, and 16 bases separated the two germline ends. CDR3: CASSFTRGLQEQYF. The CDR3 nucleotides are TGTGCCAGCAGTTTTACAAGGGGACTCCAGGAGCAGTACTTC.

This chain connects TRBV6-5 to TRBJ2-1, with D possibly being TRBD2 (6 bases). Germline CDR1 is MNHEY and CDR2 is SVGAGI. Trimming removed 4 bases from V and 7 bases from J, with 17 bases in between. CDR3 length: 15 amino acids. The CDR3 loop is CASSSLRREVNEQFF. DNA for the CDR3: TGTGCCAGCAGTTCCCTACGCAGGGAGGTAAATGAGCAGTTCTTC.

The V gene is TRBV4-2, the J gene TRBJ2-7; D might be TRBD2 (6 bases). Looked up from germline, CDR1 is LGHNA and CDR2 is YNFKEQ. V was trimmed by 0 bases and J by 2 bases, leaving 14 bases between them. CDR3 size: 16 residues. The CDR3 loop reads CASSQDHGSGTYEQYF. DNA of the CDR3: TGTGCCAGCAGCCAAGATCATGGTAGCGGAACCTACGAGCAGTACTTC.

The J gene is TRBJ2-2, the V gene TRBV27; D gene ambiguous. Trimming shortened V by 5 bases and J by 5 bases, and 3 bases separated the two germline ends. This CDR3 region has 11 residues. Germline V gene sequence: CDR1 MNHEY, CDR2 SMNVEV (reference sequence). The CDR3 loop reads CASSQTGELFF. CDR3 coding DNA: TGTGCCAGCAGTCAAACCGGGGAGCTGTTTTTT.

Concerning this clone: The identical CDR3 is also encoded by other nucleotide sequences in the sample. V usage is TRBV7-9 and J usage is TRBJ2-7; D is perhaps TRBD1 (5 bases). The V and J ends lost 4 bases and 2 bases respectively, with 6 bases between them. The germline CDR1 and CDR2 sequences are SEHNR and FQNEAQ (reference sequence). This CDR3 comprises 12 residues. The CDR3 sequence is CASSSGTYEQYF. DNA of the CDR3: TGTGCCAGCAGCTCAGGGACCTACGAGCAGTACTTC.

The chain is built from TRBV2 and TRBJ2-7; D is uncertain. The germline V and J ends were trimmed by 6 bases and 3 bases, with 3 bases remaining between them. This CDR3 spans 10 amino acids. The germline V gene has CDR1 SNHLY and CDR2 FYNNEI. CDR3 loop: CASSYYEQYF. The DNA of the CDR3 is TGTGCCAGCAGCTACTACGAGCAGTACTTC.